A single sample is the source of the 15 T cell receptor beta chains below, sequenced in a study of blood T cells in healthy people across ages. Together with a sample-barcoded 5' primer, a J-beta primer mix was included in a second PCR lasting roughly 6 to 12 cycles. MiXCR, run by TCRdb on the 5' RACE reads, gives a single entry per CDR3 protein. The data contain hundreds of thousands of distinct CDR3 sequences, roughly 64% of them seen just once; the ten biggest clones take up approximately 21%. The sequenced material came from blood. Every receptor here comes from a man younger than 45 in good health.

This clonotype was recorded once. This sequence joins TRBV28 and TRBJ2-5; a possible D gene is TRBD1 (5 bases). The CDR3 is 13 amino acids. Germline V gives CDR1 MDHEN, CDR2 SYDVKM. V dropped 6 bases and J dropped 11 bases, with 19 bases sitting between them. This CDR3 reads CASSLTSTAEQYF. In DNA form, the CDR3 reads TGTGCCAGCAGCCTAACATCGACAGCTGAGCAGTACTTC.

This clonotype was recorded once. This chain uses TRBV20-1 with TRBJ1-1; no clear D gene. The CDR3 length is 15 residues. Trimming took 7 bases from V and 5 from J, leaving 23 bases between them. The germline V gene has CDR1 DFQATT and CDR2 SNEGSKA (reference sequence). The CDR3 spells CSGGEGGRTLTEAFF. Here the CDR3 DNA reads TGCAGTGGCGGGGAGGGAGGCAGGACGTTGACTGAAGCTTTCTTT.

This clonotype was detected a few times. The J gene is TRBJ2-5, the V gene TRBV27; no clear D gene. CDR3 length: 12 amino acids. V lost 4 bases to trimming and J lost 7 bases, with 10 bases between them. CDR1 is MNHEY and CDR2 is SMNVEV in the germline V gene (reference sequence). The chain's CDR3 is CASSSSPRTQYF. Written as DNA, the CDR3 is TGTGCCAGCAGTTCATCCCCCCGGACCCAGTACTTC.

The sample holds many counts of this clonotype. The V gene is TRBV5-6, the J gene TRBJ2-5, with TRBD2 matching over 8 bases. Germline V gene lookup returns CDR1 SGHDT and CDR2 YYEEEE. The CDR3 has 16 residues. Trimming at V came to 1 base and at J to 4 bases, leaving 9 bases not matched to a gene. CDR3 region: CASSLRQLGRGETQYF. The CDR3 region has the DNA TGTGCCAGCAGCTTGAGGCAGCTCGGGAGGGGAGAGACCCAGTACTTC.

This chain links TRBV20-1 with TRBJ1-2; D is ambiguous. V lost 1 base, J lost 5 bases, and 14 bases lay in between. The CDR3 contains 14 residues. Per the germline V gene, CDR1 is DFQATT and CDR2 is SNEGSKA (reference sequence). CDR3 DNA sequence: TGCAGTGCTAGAGTTGGGCAGCAACGATATGGCTACACCTTC. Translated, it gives CSARVGQQRYGYTF.

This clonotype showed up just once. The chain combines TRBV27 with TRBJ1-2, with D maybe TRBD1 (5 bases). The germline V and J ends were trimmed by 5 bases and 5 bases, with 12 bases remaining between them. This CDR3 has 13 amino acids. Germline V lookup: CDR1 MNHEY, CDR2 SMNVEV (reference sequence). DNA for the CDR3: TGTGCCAGCAGTGAACGGGGGGGATATGGCTACACCTTC. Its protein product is CASSERGGYGYTF.

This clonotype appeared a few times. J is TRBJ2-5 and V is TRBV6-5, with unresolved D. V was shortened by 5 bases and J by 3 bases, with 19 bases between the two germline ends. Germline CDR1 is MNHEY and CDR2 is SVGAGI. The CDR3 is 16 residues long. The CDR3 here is CASSQPAVAPKETQYF. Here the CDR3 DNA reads TGTGCCAGCAGTCAACCCGCCGTGGCGCCGAAAGAGACCCAGTACTTC.

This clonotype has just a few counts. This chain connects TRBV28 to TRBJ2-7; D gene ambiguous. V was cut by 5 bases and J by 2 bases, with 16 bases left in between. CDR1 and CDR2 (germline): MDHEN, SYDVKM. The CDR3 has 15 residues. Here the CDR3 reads CASSPWAAEPYEQYF. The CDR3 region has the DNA TGTGCCAGCAGTCCATGGGCCGCGGAGCCCTACGAGCAGTACTTC.

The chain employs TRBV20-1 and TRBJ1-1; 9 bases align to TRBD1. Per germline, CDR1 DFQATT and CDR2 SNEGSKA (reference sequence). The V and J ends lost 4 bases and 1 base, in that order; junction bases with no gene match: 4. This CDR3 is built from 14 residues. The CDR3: CSATGTGPNTEAFF. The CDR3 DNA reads TGCAGTGCTACCGGGACAGGGCCGAACACTGAAGCTTTCTTT.

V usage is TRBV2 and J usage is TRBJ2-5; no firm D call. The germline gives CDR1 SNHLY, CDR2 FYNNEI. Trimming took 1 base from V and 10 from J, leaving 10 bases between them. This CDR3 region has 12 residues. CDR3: CASSEGETNQYF. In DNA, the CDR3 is TGTGCCAGCAGTGAAGGTGAGACAAACCAGTACTTC.

The CDR3 DNA follows: TGTGCCAGCAGCCAACAATTGGGGGGAACCTACGAGCAGTACTTC. It codes for CASSQQLGGTYEQYF. The chain has TRBV3-1 and TRBJ2-7, with a tentative D call TRBD2 (6 bases). Germline CDR1 LGHDT, CDR2 YNNKEL (reference sequence). The V and J ends lost 2 bases and 2 bases respectively, with 13 bases between them. The CDR3 length is 15 residues.

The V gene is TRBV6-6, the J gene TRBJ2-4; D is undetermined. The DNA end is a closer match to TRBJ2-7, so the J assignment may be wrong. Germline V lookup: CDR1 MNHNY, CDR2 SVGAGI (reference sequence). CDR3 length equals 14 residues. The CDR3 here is CASSYSPASYEQYF. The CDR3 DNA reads TGTGCCAGCAGTTACTCTCCGGCGTCCTACGAGCAGTACTTC.

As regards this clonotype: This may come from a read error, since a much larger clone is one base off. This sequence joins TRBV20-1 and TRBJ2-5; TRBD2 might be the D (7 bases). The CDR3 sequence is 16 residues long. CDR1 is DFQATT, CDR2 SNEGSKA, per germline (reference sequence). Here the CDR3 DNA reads TGCAGTGTTAGAAGGTCGTGGGGGGGGGCCGTGGAGACCCAGTACTTC. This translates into CSVRRSWGGAVETQYF.

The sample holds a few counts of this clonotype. The CDR3 loop is CASGSRTSGLSYEQYF. For the CDR3, the DNA is TGTGCCAGCGGATCGAGGACTAGCGGGCTCTCCTACGAGCAGTACTTC. The chain joins TRBV12-3 or TRBV12-4 to TRBJ2-7; 11 bases agree with TRBD2. This CDR3 region has 16 residues. V shed 8 bases, J shed 0 bases, and the junction held 9 bases outside the gene matches.

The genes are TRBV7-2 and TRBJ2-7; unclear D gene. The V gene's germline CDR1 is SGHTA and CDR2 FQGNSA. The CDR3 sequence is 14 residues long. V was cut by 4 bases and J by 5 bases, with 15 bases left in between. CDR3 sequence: CASSYSGASNEQYF. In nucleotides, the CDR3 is TGTGCCAGCAGCTACTCCGGAGCTTCCAACGAGCAGTACTTC.